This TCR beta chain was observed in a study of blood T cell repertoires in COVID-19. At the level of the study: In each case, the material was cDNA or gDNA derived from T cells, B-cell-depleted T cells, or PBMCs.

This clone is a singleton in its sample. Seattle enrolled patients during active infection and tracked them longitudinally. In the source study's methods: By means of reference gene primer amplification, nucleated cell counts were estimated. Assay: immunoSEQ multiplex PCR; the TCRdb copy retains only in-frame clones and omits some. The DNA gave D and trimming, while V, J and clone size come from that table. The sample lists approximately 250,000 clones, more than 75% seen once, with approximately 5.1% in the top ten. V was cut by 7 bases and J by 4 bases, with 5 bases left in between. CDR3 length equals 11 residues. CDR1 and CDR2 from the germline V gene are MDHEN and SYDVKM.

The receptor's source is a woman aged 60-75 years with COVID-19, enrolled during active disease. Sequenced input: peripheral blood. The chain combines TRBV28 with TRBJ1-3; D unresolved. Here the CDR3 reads CASTRGNTIYF. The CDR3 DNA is TGTGCCAGCACCCGGGGAAACACCATATATTTT.